Listed below are T cell receptor beta chains from one sample, sequenced in a study of T cell responses to AZD1222 COVID-19 vaccine. The protocol was immunoSEQ multiplex PCR, while the TCRdb copy is restricted to in-frame clones and leaves out a portion. The sample gives over 150,000 clones, around 90% of which show up once; 11% is in the top ten. The sample was peripheral blood, taken 28 days after the second AZD1222 dose. Receptor source: an adult who received the AZD1222 COVID-19 vaccine. The CDR3 runs from the conserved cysteine through the conserved F or W. A D gene is named only where the DNA matches it firmly. Rows give clone size only sometimes, using once, few, many, or a class for an expanded clone.

j_call clone_size d_call v_call cdr3_aa cdr3_nt
TRBJ2-1 NA NA TRBV19 CASSKTTGPYNEQFF TGTGCCAGTAGTAAAACAACAGGTCCCTACAATGAGCAGTTCTTC
TRBJ2-2 NA NA TRBV10-3 CAISVGTSTGELFF TGTGCCATCAGTGTCGGGACTTCTACCGGGGAGCTGTTTTTT
TRBJ1-2 NA NA TRBV5-8 CASSLDRVNYGYTF TGTGCCAGCAGCTTGGATAGGGTAAACTATGGCTACACCTTC
TRBJ2-2 NA TRBD1 TRBV29-1 CSVARDRDAGELFF TGCAGCGTTGCCAGGGACAGGGATGCGGGGGAGCTGTTTTTT
TRBJ2-3 NA TRBD2 TRBV6-1 CASSEARRGGLDTQYF TGTGCCAGCAGTGAAGCTCGGCGGGGGGGCCTAGATACGCAGTATTTT
TRBJ2-7 few NA TRBV14 CASQKGMGLGEQYF TGTGCCAGCCAGAAAGGGATGGGTCTTGGCGAGCAGTACTTC
TRBJ2-2 NA TRBD1 TRBV19 CASSIQGARNTGELFF TGTGCCAGTAGTATACAGGGGGCGCGTAACACCGGGGAGCTGTTTTTT
TRBJ1-1 NA NA TRBV28 CASSLVLKATEAFF TGTGCCAGCAGTTTAGTCCTAAAAGCCACTGAAGCTTTCTTT
TRBJ1-2 NA NA TRBV6-5 CASTTGYGYTF TGTGCCAGCACGACGGGCTATGGCTACACCTTC
TRBJ1-5 NA TRBD1 TRBV6-2/TRBV6-3 CASSYPRTGPYSNQPQHF TGTGCCAGCAGTTACCCCCGGACAGGGCCATATAGCAATCAGCCCCAGCATTTT
TRBJ2-2 few NA TRBV11-3 CASSLDDWSGSGELFF TGTGCCAGCAGCTTAGATGATTGGTCAGGGTCCGGGGAGCTGTTTTTT
TRBJ2-3 once NA TRBV28 CASSWGWGRSTDTQYF TGTGCCAGCAGTTGGGGTTGGGGGCGTAGCACAGATACGCAGTATTTT
TRBJ1-5 NA NA TRBV6-1 CASSDPTGSNQPQHF TGTGCCAGCAGCGACCCGACGGGAAGCAATCAGCCCCAGCATTTT
TRBJ2-2 NA TRBD1 TRBV14 CASSQLGTGNTGELFF TGTGCCAGCAGCCAGCTTGGGACAGGGAACACCGGGGAGCTGTTTTTT
TRBJ1-1 NA NA TRBV3-1/TRBV3-2 CASSQARGTVTEAFF TGTGCCAGCAGCCAGGCCAGGGGCACGGTCACTGAAGCTTTCTTT
TRBJ1-1 NA NA TRBV11-2 CASSLNTVNTEAFF TGTGCCAGCAGCCTGAATACAGTTAACACTGAAGCTTTCTTT
TRBJ2-2 NA NA TRBV7-2 CASRLMGGQAGELFF TGTGCCAGCAGATTAATGGGGGGCCAGGCCGGGGAGCTGTTTTTT
TRBJ2-7 NA TRBD1 TRBV23-1 CASGNPDRGSYEQYF TGCGCCAGCGGTAATCCGGACAGGGGATCCTACGAGCAGTACTTC
TRBJ1-1 NA TRBD1 TRBV5-1 CASSGQGLNTEAFF TGCGCCAGCAGTGGACAGGGGCTGAACACTGAAGCTTTCTTT
TRBJ2-7 NA NA TRBV19 CASRRLGGEQYF TGTGCCAGTAGACGACTGGGCGGCGAGCAGTACTTC
TRBJ1-1 NA NA TRBV19 CASSTTGFGTEAFF TGTGCCAGTAGTACCACAGGGTTTGGGACTGAAGCTTTCTTT
TRBJ1-1 NA TRBD1 TRBV5-1 CASSLDRTGGFNTEAFF TGCGCCAGCAGCTTGGACCGGACAGGGGGATTTAACACTGAAGCTTTCTTT
TRBJ2-1 NA TRBD2 TRBV29-1 CSVAGRGVYNEQFF TGCAGCGTTGCAGGGCGGGGGGTCTACAATGAGCAGTTCTTC
TRBJ1-1 NA TRBD1 TRBV5-1 CASSFRGPNTEAFF TGCGCCAGCAGCTTTAGGGGGCCGAACACTGAAGCTTTCTTT
TRBJ1-5 NA TRBD1 TRBV19 CASSIGGTGNQPQHF TGTGCCAGTAGTATAGGAGGGACAGGGAATCAGCCCCAGCATTTT
TRBJ1-2 NA TRBD1 TRBV27 CASTGTGGNYGYTF TGTGCCAGCACCGGGACAGGGGGTAACTATGGCTACACCTTC
TRBJ2-7 NA NA TRBV7-2 CASSFQGSYEQYF TGTGCCAGCAGCTTTCAGGGCTCATACGAGCAGTACTTC
TRBJ1-1 NA NA TRBV7-9 CASSPAVNTEAFF TGTGCCAGCAGCCCTGCGGTTAACACTGAAGCTTTCTTT
TRBJ2-7 NA TRBD2 TRBV10-3 CAISPRLVGGYEQYF TGTGCCATCAGCCCTCGACTAGTCGGGGGGTACGAGCAGTACTTC
TRBJ2-7 NA TRBD1 TRBV5-1 CASSPGQGPYEQYF TGCGCCAGCAGCCCAGGACAGGGACCCTACGAGCAGTACTTC
TRBJ2-3 NA NA TRBV19 CASSPARQIDTQYF TGTGCCAGTAGTCCAGCCCGTCAGATAGATACGCAGTATTTT
TRBJ1-1 once NA TRBV5-5 CASSFFGTNTEAFF TGTGCCAGCAGCTTTTTTGGGACGAACACTGAAGCTTTCTTT
TRBJ1-1 NA NA TRBV19 CASSISGRAAFF TGTGCCAGTAGTATTTCGGGGAGGGCAGCTTTCTTT
TRBJ1-4 once TRBD1 TRBV6-5 CASSYQGVGSEKLFF TGTGCCAGCAGTTATCAGGGGGTAGGGTCCGAAAAACTGTTTTTT
TRBJ2-7 NA TRBD1 TRBV19 CASRPLGQGYEQYF TGTGCCAGTAGGCCCCTGGGACAGGGATACGAGCAGTACTTC
TRBJ2-7 NA NA TRBV5-6 CASSRDTTYEQYF TGTGCCAGCAGCCGGGACACCACCTACGAGCAGTACTTC
TRBJ2-5 NA NA TRBV4-3 CASSPLPGSPQYF TGCGCCAGCAGCCCTCTTCCAGGGTCACCCCAGTACTTC
TRBJ1-2 NA NA TRBV7-2 CASNSGGGDYGYTF TGTGCCAGCAACTCGGGGGGGGGAGACTATGGCTACACCTTC
TRBJ1-2 NA NA TRBV29-1 CSVDSVAGYGYTF TGCAGCGTTGATTCGGTGGCGGGATATGGCTACACCTTC
TRBJ1-5 NA NA TRBV4-2 CASSLEGSNQPQHF TGTGCCAGCAGCCTGGAGGGTAGCAATCAGCCCCAGCATTTT
TRBJ1-6 few NA TRBV19 CASSIGGVYNSPLHF TGTGCCAGTAGTATAGGCGGTGTTTATAATTCACCCCTCCACTTT
TRBJ1-4 NA NA TRBV27 CASSLQGTANEKLFF TGTGCCAGCAGTTTACAGGGTACGGCTAATGAAAAACTGTTTTTT
TRBJ2-1 large NA TRBV7-9 CASSLVGEGISDEQFF TGTGCCAGCAGCTTAGTCGGTGAGGGGATTTCCGATGAGCAGTTCTTC
TRBJ2-2 NA NA TRBV7-6 CASSLEGGAIGELFF TGTGCCAGCAGCCTGGAAGGGGGGGCAATCGGGGAGCTGTTTTTT
TRBJ1-4 NA NA TRBV29-1 CSVVGGASSELFF TGCAGCGTTGTCGGGGGCGCGTCAAGCGAACTGTTTTTT
TRBJ2-1 NA TRBD2 TRBV19 CASSMRGGRGEQFF TGTGCCAGTAGTATGCGCGGGGGAAGGGGTGAGCAGTTCTTC
TRBJ2-7 NA TRBD1 TRBV11-2 CASSFLSTGKYF TGTGCCAGCAGCTTTCTTTCGACAGGGAAGTACTTC
TRBJ2-7 NA TRBD2 TRBV19 CASSLYHGTSIPYEQYF TGTGCCAGTAGTCTCTACCACGGGACTAGTATTCCCTACGAGCAGTACTTC
TRBJ2-5 NA TRBD2 TRBV5-1 CASSSTLAGAKETQYF TGCGCCAGCAGCTCCACCTTAGCGGGGGCAAAAGAGACCCAGTACTTC
TRBJ2-5 NA NA TRBV5-1 CASSLDVLGETQYF TGCGCCAGCAGCTTAGATGTGTTAGGAGAGACCCAGTACTTC
TRBJ1-5 NA NA TRBV5-1 CASSLDNRLQPQHF TGCGCCAGCAGCTTGGATAACAGGCTACAGCCCCAGCATTTT
TRBJ2-3 NA TRBD2 TRBV5-8 CASSQRGITDTQYF TGTGCCAGCAGCCAGCGGGGGATCACAGATACGCAGTATTTT
TRBJ2-7 NA NA TRBV3-1/TRBV3-2 CASSQQGPRQYF TGTGCCAGCAGCCAGCAGGGTCCGCGGCAGTACTTC
TRBJ1-2 NA NA TRBV6-2/TRBV6-3 CASSYQDWSGGYTF TGTGCCAGCAGTTACCAGGATTGGTCTGGGGGCTACACCTTC
TRBJ2-1 NA NA TRBV5-1 CASSVGQGNEQFF TGCGCCAGCAGCGTGGGTCAGGGTAATGAGCAGTTCTTC
TRBJ1-2 NA TRBD1 TRBV27 CASSFTGGSYGYTF TGTGCCAGCAGTTTTACAGGGGGCTCCTATGGCTACACCTTC
TRBJ2-7 NA NA TRBV7-9 CASNTGTVGEQYF TGTGCCAGCAATACCGGGACGGTGGGAGAGCAGTACTTC